Sequencing of this TCR beta chain was carried out in a study of TIL therapy for anti-PD-1-resistant metastatic lung cancer. Study at large: Patients had a median age of 54 years (range 38-75). Tumors carried a median about 1.6 non-synonymous mutations per megabase.

This sample's time point: pre-treatment sample, taken before nivolumab and TIL therapy. Enrollment ran from 2017 to early 2020. The immunoSEQ assay was v3. The assay was immunoSEQ multiplex PCR, and TCRdb's table has in-frame clones only and misses some. The sample contains 21,000 or so clones, around 81% of which appear only once. CDR1 is SGHDT and CDR2 is YYEEEE in the germline V gene. The CDR3 runs 18 residues. V trimming: 4 bases; J trimming: 2 bases; junction bases outside the gene matches: 8. This TCR came from a person between 30 and 80 years old with non-small cell lung cancer. The chain links TRBV5-6 to TRBJ2-1; 14 bases are a match to TRBD2. Sequenced material: blood, taken at baseline. The CDR3 sequence is CASSPGLAGGGPYNEQFF. The CDR3 DNA follows: TGTGCCAGCAGCCCCGGACTAGCGGGAGGTGGCCCCTACAATGAGCAGTTCTTC.